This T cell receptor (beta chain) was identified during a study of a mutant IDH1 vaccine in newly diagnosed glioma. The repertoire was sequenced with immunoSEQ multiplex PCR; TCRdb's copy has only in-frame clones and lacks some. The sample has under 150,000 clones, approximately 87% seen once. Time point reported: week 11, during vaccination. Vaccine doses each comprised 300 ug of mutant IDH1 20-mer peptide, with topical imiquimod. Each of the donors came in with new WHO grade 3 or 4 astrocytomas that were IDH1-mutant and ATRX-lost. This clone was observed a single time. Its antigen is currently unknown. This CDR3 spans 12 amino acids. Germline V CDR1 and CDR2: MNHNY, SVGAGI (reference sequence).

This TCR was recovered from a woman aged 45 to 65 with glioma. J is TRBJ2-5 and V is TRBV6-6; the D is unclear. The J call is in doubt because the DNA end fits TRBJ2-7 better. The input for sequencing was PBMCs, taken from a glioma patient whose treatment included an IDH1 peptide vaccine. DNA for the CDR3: TGTGCCAGCAGTTACTCTAGCTACGAGCAGTACTTC. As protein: CASSYSSYEQYF.